This T cell receptor beta chain was recovered during a study of shared clonotypes between healthy human individuals. Clones were read by immunoSEQ multiplex PCR, and TCRdb kept only the in-frame ones, dropping some. The sample lists 1 million to 1.2 million clones, 60% to 80% occurring once. CDR1 and CDR2 from the germline V gene are SGDLS and YYNGEE. The CDR3 contains 15 residues. V dropped 0 bases and J dropped 6 bases, with 14 bases sitting between them. The receptor's source is a man aged 18 to 29 in good health. Some clones in this sample may be carry-over from other donors' samples. This rearrangement joins TRBV9 to TRBJ2-3, with D perhaps TRBD2 (6 bases). The sequenced material came from memory CD4+ T cells from PBMCs. Subset noted: CD45RA-negative fraction. The CDR3 nucleotides read TGTGCCAGCAGCGTAGAGGGGCTAGCGTTCGATACGCAGTATTTT. Its translation is CASSVEGLAFDTQYF. The full variable domain, with the rest looked up from reference TRBV9 and TRBJ2-3, is DSGVTQTPKHLITATGQRVTLRCSPRSGDLSVYWYQQSLDQGLQFLIQYYNGEERAKGNILERFSAQQFPDLHSELNLSSLELGDSALYFCASSVEGLAFDTQYFGPGTRLTVL.